A selection of T cell receptor beta chains follows, all from one sample in a study of OX40 agonist ivuxolimab in advanced cancers. The data were produced by immunoSEQ multiplex PCR, yet TCRdb's version contains in-frame clones alone and is incomplete. The sample consists of 26,000 or so clones, 86% of them appearing once. The sequencing used CD4+ or CD8+ T cells sorted from blood, collected in a trial of the OX40 agonist ivuxolimab. These receptors were taken from an adult with an advanced solid tumor such as melanoma, head and neck, liver or kidney cancer. CDR3s include the opening cysteine and the closing phenylalanine or tryptophan. The D gene is left open where the match is weak.

j_call: TRBJ2-1
d_call: TRBD2
v_call: TRBV4-1
cdr3_aa: CASSQDPVAGGPGNEQFF

j_call: TRBJ2-2
d_call: .
v_call: TRBV7-9
cdr3_aa: CASSLLGATGELFF

j_call: TRBJ2-5
d_call: TRBD2
v_call: TRBV28
cdr3_aa: CASSPPGVRGSQETQYF

j_call: TRBJ2-5
d_call: TRBD2
v_call: TRBV2
cdr3_aa: CASSATHPRTSAKETQYF

j_call: TRBJ2-1
d_call: TRBD1
v_call: TRBV29-1
cdr3_aa: CSEGQDFNEQFF

j_call: TRBJ2-1
d_call: .
v_call: TRBV29-1
cdr3_aa: CSVVGGALFNEQFF

j_call: TRBJ2-1
d_call: .
v_call: TRBV19
cdr3_aa: CASSRGVGMDHYNEQFF

j_call: TRBJ2-2
d_call: .
v_call: TRBV10-3
cdr3_aa: CAISDRVGTGELFF

j_call: TRBJ2-3
d_call: .
v_call: TRBV2
cdr3_aa: CASSPRSGPEVDTQYF

j_call: TRBJ2-3
d_call: TRBD2
v_call: TRBV11-3
cdr3_aa: CASSLGLAGGGTDTQYF

j_call: TRBJ2-5
d_call: .
v_call: TRBV9
cdr3_aa: CASSVSGEETQYF

j_call: TRBJ1-2
d_call: .
v_call: TRBV7-9
cdr3_aa: CASSSGGINYGYTF

j_call: TRBJ1-3
d_call: .
v_call: TRBV7-8
cdr3_aa: CASSFILGTKEGNTIYF

j_call: TRBJ2-5
d_call: .
v_call: TRBV5-6
cdr3_aa: CASSRGASGGGETQYF

j_call: TRBJ1-5
d_call: .
v_call: TRBV9
cdr3_aa: CASSAGGLGQPQHF

j_call: TRBJ2-7
d_call: TRBD1
v_call: TRBV11-1
cdr3_aa: CASSPPGQRGEQYF

j_call: TRBJ2-1
d_call: .
v_call: TRBV27
cdr3_aa: CASSTRDSQNEQFF

j_call: TRBJ2-3
d_call: TRBD1
v_call: TRBV30
cdr3_aa: CAWSDDDRDRTDTQYF

j_call: TRBJ2-7
d_call: .
v_call: TRBV28
cdr3_aa: CASSFSEGPTRDEQYF

j_call: TRBJ1-1
d_call: .
v_call: TRBV2
cdr3_aa: CASSTIHRAEAFF

j_call: TRBJ2-1
d_call: TRBD2
v_call: TRBV27
cdr3_aa: CASSSPRGGTTYNEQFF

j_call: TRBJ2-1
d_call: TRBD2
v_call: TRBV11-2
cdr3_aa: CASSLESGLAGNYNEQFF

j_call: TRBJ2-3
d_call: TRBD1
v_call: TRBV9
cdr3_aa: CASSAPGQSTDTQYF

j_call: TRBJ1-3
d_call: TRBD1
v_call: TRBV30
cdr3_aa: CAWGSGTGLSGNTIYF

j_call: TRBJ2-7
d_call: TRBD2
v_call: TRBV6-5
cdr3_aa: CASSYGRLAEQYF

j_call: TRBJ2-2
d_call: .
v_call: TRBV11-2
cdr3_aa: CASSLATGGANTGELFF